One and the same sample provided the 18 T cell receptor beta chains below, sequenced in a study of cytomegalovirus exposure and HLA in healthy donors. The PCR had 60 Vbeta and 13 Jbeta primers. TCRdb's table, derived via immunoSEQ multiplex PCR, lists solely in-frame clones and lacks some. Here the sample spans 75,000 or so clones, 60% to 75% being singletons. The specimen was PBMCs. These receptors came from a middle-aged man in good health and CMV-seropositive.

The rearrangement joins TRBV5-4 to TRBJ2-5, with 7 nucleotides matching TRBD1. Germline CDR1 reads SGHNT; CDR2 reads YYREEE (reference sequence). Germline trimming cut 4 bases from V and 0 bases from J; bases unmatched to any gene: 3. The CDR3 is 14 residues long. The CDR3 reads CASSDGTDQETQYF. CDR3 in DNA: TGTGCCAGCAGCGATGGGACAGACCAAGAGACCCAGTACTTC.

This clone was picked up a small number of times. This chain uses TRBV5-1 with TRBJ1-1; no definite D call. The ends were cut back, 1 base at V and 0 bases at J, with 4 bases in the middle. Looked up from germline, CDR1 is SGHRS and CDR2 is YFSETQ. CDR3 length: 13 amino acids. The CDR3 here is CASSLQMNTEAFF. DNA for the CDR3: TGCGCCAGCAGCTTGCAAATGAACACTGAAGCTTTCTTT.

The rearrangement links TRBV5-4 to TRBJ2-6; D not certain. V lost 2 bases and J lost 0, with 3 bases in between. The V gene's germline CDR1 is SGHNT and CDR2 YYREEE (reference sequence). The CDR3 contains 14 residues. The CDR3 loop is CASSFGSGANVLTF. CDR3 nucleotide sequence: TGTGCCAGCAGCTTCGGCTCTGGGGCCAACGTCCTGACTTTC.

The chain uses TRBV6-5 and TRBJ2-1; no reliable D call. V was pared by 2 bases and J by 7 bases, with 6 bases between. There are 12 residues in the CDR3. Germline V gene data show CDR1 as MNHEY and CDR2 as SVGAGI. The CDR3 loop is CASSYGPNEQFF. CDR3 DNA sequence: TGTGCCAGCAGTTACGGGCCTAATGAGCAGTTCTTC.

The chain joins TRBV5-4 to TRBJ2-2, with 9 bases matching TRBD1. Trimming cost V 0 bases and J 6 bases; bases outside gene matches: 6. Germline CDR1 and CDR2: SGHNT and YYREEE (reference sequence). This CDR3 contains 16 residues. CDR3 sequence: CASSLAGTGLAGELFF. CDR3 sequence (DNA): TGTGCCAGCAGCTTGGCCGGGACAGGGCTTGCCGGGGAGCTGTTTTTT. The full variable domain, its missing parts supplied by reference TRBV5-4 and TRBJ2-2, is ETGVTQSPTHLIKTRGQQVTLRCSSQSGHNTVSWYQQALGQGPQFIFQYYREEENGRGNFPPRFSGLQFPNYSSELNVNALELDDSALYLCASSLAGTGLAGELFFGEGSRLTVL.

This rearrangement joins TRBV6-6 to TRBJ2-3; D remains ambiguous. There are 14 residues in the CDR3. The germline V and J ends were trimmed by 2 bases and 2 bases, with 8 bases remaining between them. From germline, CDR1 is MNHNY and CDR2 SVGAGI (reference sequence). The CDR3 sequence is CASSYNTPTDTQYF. DNA for the CDR3: TGTGCCAGCAGTTACAACACGCCCACAGATACGCAGTATTTT.

The chain couples TRBV25-1 to TRBJ2-5; 9 nucleotides align to TRBD1. Per germline, CDR1 MGHDK and CDR2 SYGVNS. This CDR3 contains 14 residues. The V segment lost 4 bases and the J segment 5 bases; nucleotides outside the gene matches: 5. The CDR3 coding sequence is TGTGCCAGCAGTGGGACAGGGGCTTTTGAGACCCAGTACTTC. Protein: CASSGTGAFETQYF.

This clone was found a few times. The chain uses TRBV2 and TRBJ1-1; D gene uncertain. Between the trimmed V and J ends, which lost 4 bases and 4 bases, there was a span of 10 bases. The length of the CDR3 is 13 residues. Germline CDR1 SNHLY, CDR2 FYNNEI. CDR3 DNA: TGTGCCAGCAGTGGAAGGGCGGGCACTGAAGCTTTCTTT. Protein sequence: CASSGRAGTEAFF.

The CDR3 region is CASSKWTSSDEQFF. CDR3 in DNA: TGTGCCAGCAGCAAATGGACTAGCTCGGATGAGCAGTTCTTC. The chain couples TRBV2 to TRBJ2-1; 8 positions match TRBD2. This CDR3 comprises 14 residues. Germline CDR1 is SNHLY and CDR2 is FYNNEI. J lost 8 bases, V lost 6 bases, and 9 bases had no gene match.

The J gene is TRBJ2-6, the V gene TRBV7-3; perhaps TRBD2 as D (5 bases). V dropped 5 bases and J dropped 0 bases, with 11 bases sitting between them. From germline, CDR1 is SGHTA and CDR2 FQGTGA. The CDR3 length is 16 residues. The CDR3 DNA sequence: TGTGCCAGCAGCATTGGACGGGGCTCTGGGGCCAACGTCCTGACTTTC. The encoded protein is CASSIGRGSGANVLTF.

Points on this clone: Other DNA sequences in this specimen translate into the identical CDR3. The chain joins TRBV11-3 to TRBJ2-7, with a possible D match to TRBD2 (5 bases). Trimming shortened V by 5 bases and J by 4 bases, and 18 bases separated the two germline ends. The CDR3 contains 15 residues. Germline loops: CDR1 SGHNT, CDR2 YENEEA. The CDR3 is CASSQRERAAYEQYF. The CDR3 DNA reads as TGTGCCAGCAGCCAGAGGGAGAGGGCGGCATACGAGCAGTACTTC.

This chain connects TRBV5-1 to TRBJ2-7; 7 bases are shared with TRBD1. Per germline, CDR1 SGHRS and CDR2 YFSETQ. The junction had 7 bases not matched to a gene; V was cut back by 4 bases and J by 3 bases. This CDR3 is 14 amino acids long. CDR3 sequence reads: CASSPERTGYEQYF. For the CDR3, the DNA is TGCGCCAGCAGCCCCGAGAGGACAGGCTACGAGCAGTACTTC.

The rearrangement uses TRBV10-3 and TRBJ1-5, with no clear D. Looked up from germline, CDR1 is ENHRY and CDR2 is SYGVKD. Trimming removed 0 bases from V and 5 bases from J, with 5 bases in between. The CDR3 length is 13 residues. The DNA of the CDR3 is TGTGCCATCAGTGAGTCGTCGGATCAGCCCCAGCATTTT. Translating it yields CAISESSDQPQHF.

This chain uses TRBV15 with TRBJ2-1; 9 bases map to TRBD1. CDR3 length: 15 residues. V lost 8 bases and J lost 4; bases outside the gene matches: 9. From germline, CDR1 is LNHNV and CDR2 YYDKDF (reference sequence). CDR3 residues: CATLSWTGVYNEQFF. Here the CDR3 DNA reads TGTGCCACCCTCTCCTGGACAGGGGTTTACAATGAGCAGTTCTTC.

Remarks on this clone: It is likely a read error, because the conserved phenylalanine at the end of the CDR3 is missing. The chain links TRBV5-1 to TRBJ1-1; 10 bases are a match to TRBD1. The CDR3 consists of 14 residues. Germline V gene data show CDR1 as SGHRS and CDR2 as YFSETQ. V shed 4 bases and J 5 bases; nucleotides not matched to a gene: 5. The CDR3 nucleotides are TGCGCCAGCAGCGCCGACAGGGGGCCTACTGAAGCTTTCGTT. Translated, it gives CASSADRGPTEAFV.

V and J are TRBV10-1 and TRBJ2-1, with TRBD2 matching over 14 bases. V trimming: 4 bases; J trimming: 7 bases; junction bases outside the gene matches: 6. In germline, CDR1 is WNHNN, CDR2 SYGVQD (reference sequence). This CDR3 comprises 16 residues. CDR3 amino acids: CASSGTSGGRINEQFF. The CDR3 DNA sequence: TGCGCCAGCAGTGGGACTAGCGGGGGGCGAATAAATGAGCAGTTCTTC.

The rearrangement joins TRBV7-2 to TRBJ2-7; TRBD1 matches at 9 bases. This CDR3 has 14 residues. CDR1 SGHTA and CDR2 FQGNSA come from the germline V gene. The V gene end was trimmed by 5 bases and the J gene end by 4 bases; junction bases not matched to a gene: 6. The CDR3 DNA sequence: TGTGCCAGCAGCCCGCGGACAGGGGCGTACGAGCAGTACTTC. This gives the protein CASSPRTGAYEQYF. The full variable domain, its missing parts supplied by reference TRBV7-2 and TRBJ2-7, is GAGVSQSPSNKVTEKGKDVELRCDPISGHTALYWYRQSLGQGLEFLIYFQGNSAPDKSGLPSDRFSAERTGGSVSTLTIQRTQQEDSAVYLCASSPRTGAYEQYFGPGTRLTVT.

V gene TRBV6-5 combines with J gene TRBJ1-2, with a weak D call TRBD1 (5 bases). The CDR3 consists of 13 residues. CDR1 MNHEY and CDR2 SVGAGI come from the germline V gene. V was trimmed by 2 bases and J by 9 bases, leaving 13 bases between them. The CDR3 sequence: CASSYGGRESYTF. As DNA, the CDR3 is TGTGCCAGCAGTTACGGGGGGAGGGAGAGCTACACCTTC.